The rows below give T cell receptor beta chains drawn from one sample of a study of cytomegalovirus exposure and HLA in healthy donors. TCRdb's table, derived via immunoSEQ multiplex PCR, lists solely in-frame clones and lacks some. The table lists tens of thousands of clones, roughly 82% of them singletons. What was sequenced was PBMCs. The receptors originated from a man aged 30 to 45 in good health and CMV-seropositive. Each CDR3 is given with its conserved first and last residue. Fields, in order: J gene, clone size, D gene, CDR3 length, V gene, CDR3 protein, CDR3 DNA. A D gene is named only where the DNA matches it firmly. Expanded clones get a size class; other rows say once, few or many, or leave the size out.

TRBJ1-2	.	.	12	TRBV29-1	CSVGGSGNGYTF	TGCAGCGTTGGAGGGTCTGGCAATGGCTACACCTTC
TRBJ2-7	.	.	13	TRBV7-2	CASSLGHLGEQYF	TGTGCCAGCAGCTTAGGACACCTTGGGGAGCAGTACTTC
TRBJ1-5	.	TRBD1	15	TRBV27	CASSLEGASNQPQHF	TGTGCCAGCAGTTTGGAGGGGGCTAGCAATCAGCCCCAGCATTTT
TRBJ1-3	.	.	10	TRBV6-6	CASSQNTIYF	TGTGCCAGCAGTCAAAACACCATATATTTT
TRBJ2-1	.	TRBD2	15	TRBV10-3	CAISEGLAGGNEQFF	TGTGCCATCAGTGAGGGACTAGCGGGAGGGAATGAGCAGTTCTTC
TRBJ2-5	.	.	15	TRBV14	CASSHLGVLGETQYF	TGTGCCAGCAGCCATTTAGGGGTACTCGGAGAGACCCAGTACTTC
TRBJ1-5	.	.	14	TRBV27	CASSFSRNNQPQHF	TGTGCCAGCAGTTTCAGCAGGAACAATCAGCCCCAGCATTTT
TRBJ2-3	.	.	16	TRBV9	CASSPPGSIRTDTQYF	TGTGCCAGCAGCCCCCCAGGGTCCATTCGCACAGATACGCAGTATTTT
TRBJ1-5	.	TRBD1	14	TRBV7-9	CASSPGTGNQPQHF	TGTGCCAGCAGCCCCGGGACAGGGAATCAACCCCAGCATTTT
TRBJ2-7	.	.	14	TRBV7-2	CASSQWQGSYEQYF	TGTGCCAGCAGCCAGTGGCAGGGCTCCTACGAGCAGTACTTC
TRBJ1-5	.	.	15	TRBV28	CASRRGGTINQPQHF	TGTGCCAGCAGGAGGGGGGGGACAATCAATCAGCCCCAGCATTTT
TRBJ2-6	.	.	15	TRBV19	CASSPGGSGANVLTF	TGTGCCAGTAGTCCGGGTGGTTCTGGGGCCAACGTCCTGACTTTC
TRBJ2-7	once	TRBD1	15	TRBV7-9	CASSLQGAEAYEQYF	TGTGCCAGCAGCTTACAGGGGGCGGAAGCCTACGAGCAGTACTTC
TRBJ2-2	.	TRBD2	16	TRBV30	CAWSILAGVWAGELFF	TGTGCCTGGAGTATACTAGCGGGAGTCTGGGCCGGGGAGCTGTTTTTT
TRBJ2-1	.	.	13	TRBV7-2	CANSLVTGEEQFF	TGTGCCAACAGCTTAGTCACGGGAGAAGAGCAGTTCTTC
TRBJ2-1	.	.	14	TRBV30	CAWKRYLAFNEQFF	TGTGCCTGGAAGCGGTATTTGGCCTTCAATGAGCAGTTCTTC
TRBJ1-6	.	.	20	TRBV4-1	CASSRNVGTGALVRNSPLHF	TGCGCCAGCAGCCGAAATGTGGGAACAGGCGCGTTGGTGCGGAATTCACCCCTCCACTTT
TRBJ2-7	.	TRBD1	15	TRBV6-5	CASSLGQGAAYEQYF	TGTGCCAGCAGCCTCGGTCAGGGGGCAGCCTACGAGCAGTACTTC
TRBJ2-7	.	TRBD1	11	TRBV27	CASTGGDEQYF	TGTGCCAGCACAGGGGGCGACGAGCAGTACTTC
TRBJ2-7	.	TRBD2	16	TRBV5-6	CASSPDGRAVLYEQYF	TGTGCCAGCAGCCCTGATGGGAGGGCGGTACTCTACGAGCAGTACTTC
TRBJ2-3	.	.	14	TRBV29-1	CSVGRGPGFDTQYF	TGCAGCGTTGGGCGGGGGCCAGGGTTCGATACGCAGTATTTT
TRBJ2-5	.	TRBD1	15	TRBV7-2	CASSFGQGAQETQYF	TGTGCCAGCAGCTTCGGACAGGGGGCCCAAGAGACCCAGTACTTC
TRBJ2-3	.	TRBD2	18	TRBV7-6	CASSLTSGMLEERDTQYF	TGTGCCAGCAGCTTAACTAGCGGGATGCTGGAGGAACGAGATACGCAGTATTTT
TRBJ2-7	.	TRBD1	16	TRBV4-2	CASSQEQGTPSYEQYF	TGTGCCAGCAGCCAAGAACAGGGGACCCCCTCCTACGAGCAGTACTTC